This T cell receptor (beta chain) was profiled in a study of OX40 agonist ivuxolimab in advanced cancers. Across the whole study: Dose-escalation subjects each had hepatocellular carcinoma, melanoma, renal cell or head and neck cancer. Mean age about 60 years, range 23 to 79; approximately 80% male. About 40% of patients had received prior checkpoint inhibitor therapy. Partial responses were observed in three patients, of whom one had hepatocellular carcinoma and two had cutaneous melanoma.

Sequencing was performed with immunoSEQ multiplex PCR; in TCRdb, only in-frame clones are kept and a portion is missing. Here the sample spans tens of thousands of clones, about 88% being singletons. This CDR3 contains 14 residues. The V end lost 5 bases, the J end lost 1 base, and 11 bases lay between the germline ends. Per germline, CDR1 LNHDA and CDR2 SQIVND (reference sequence). The J gene is TRBJ1-1, the V gene TRBV19; possibly TRBD1 for D (5 bases). This TCR derives from an adult with an advanced solid tumor such as melanoma, head and neck, liver or kidney cancer. The source was CD4+ or CD8+ T cells sorted from blood, collected in a trial of the OX40 agonist ivuxolimab. Written as DNA, the CDR3 is TGTGCCAGTAGTTCCCTCGGGGGGAACACTGAAGCTTTCTTT. Its protein product is CASSSLGGNTEAFF.